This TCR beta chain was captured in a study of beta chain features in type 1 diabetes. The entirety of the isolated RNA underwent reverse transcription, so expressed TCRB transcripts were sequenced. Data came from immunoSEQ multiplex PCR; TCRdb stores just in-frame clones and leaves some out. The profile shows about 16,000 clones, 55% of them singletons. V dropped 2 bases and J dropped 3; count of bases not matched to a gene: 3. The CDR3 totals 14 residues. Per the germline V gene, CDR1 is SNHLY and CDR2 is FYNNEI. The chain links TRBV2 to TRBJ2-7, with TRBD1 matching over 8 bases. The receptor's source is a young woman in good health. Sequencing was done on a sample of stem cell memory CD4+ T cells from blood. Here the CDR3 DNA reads TGTGCCAGCAGTGAACAGGGGGCCCGCTACGAGCAGTACTTC. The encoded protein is CASSEQGARYEQYF.